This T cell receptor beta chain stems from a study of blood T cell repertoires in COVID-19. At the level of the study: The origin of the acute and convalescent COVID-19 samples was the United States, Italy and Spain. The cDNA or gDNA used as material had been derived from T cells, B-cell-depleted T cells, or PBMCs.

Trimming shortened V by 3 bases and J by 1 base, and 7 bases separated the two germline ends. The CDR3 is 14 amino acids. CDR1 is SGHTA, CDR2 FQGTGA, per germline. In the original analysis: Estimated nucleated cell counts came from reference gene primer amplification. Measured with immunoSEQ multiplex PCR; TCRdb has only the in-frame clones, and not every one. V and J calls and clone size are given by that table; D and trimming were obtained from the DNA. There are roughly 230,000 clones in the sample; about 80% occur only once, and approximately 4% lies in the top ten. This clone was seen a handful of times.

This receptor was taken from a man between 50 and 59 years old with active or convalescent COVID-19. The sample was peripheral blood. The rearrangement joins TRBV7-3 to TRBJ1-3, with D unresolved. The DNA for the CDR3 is TGTGCCAGCAGCTTCCAGGCTTCTGGAAACACCATATATTTT. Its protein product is CASSFQASGNTIYF.